What follows are 3 T cell receptor beta chains derived from one specimen sequenced in a study of control samples from healthy donors and cancer patients. The method was immunoSEQ multiplex PCR; TCRdb's version includes in-frame clones alone and lacks a portion of them. The table has roughly 52,000 clones, 95% to 97% seen once. The sample taken for sequencing was blood. All receptors come from a woman in her twenties or thirties in good health.

The rearrangement joins TRBV27 to TRBJ2-3; TRBD2 agrees at 8 bases. The CDR3 runs to 14 residues. With V trimmed by 6 bases and J by 6 bases, 8 bases remained unmatched. Germline values: CDR1 MNHEY, CDR2 SMNVEV (reference sequence). CDR3 region: CASRLAARTDTQYF. CDR3 nucleotides: TGTGCCAGCAGACTAGCGGCCCGGACGGATACGCAGTATTTT.

This chain joins TRBV28 and TRBJ2-3; no firm D call. Trimming took off 3 bases at V and 7 bases at J, with 11 bases between the two ends. From germline, CDR1 is MDHEN and CDR2 SYDVKM. This CDR3 has 13 amino acids. CDR3 in amino acids: CASSLSSVYTQYF. CDR3 in DNA: TGTGCCAGCAGTTTGTCTTCGGTATATACGCAGTATTTT.

This sequence joins TRBV14 and TRBJ2-5; D ambiguous. The V gene lost 5 bases and the J gene lost 0 bases, with 7 bases spanning the gap. CDR1 is SGHDN and CDR2 is FVKESK in the germline V gene. The CDR3 length is 13 residues. The CDR3 coding sequence is TGTGCCAGCAGCGGGTTTTACCAAGAGACCCAGTACTTC. Translation: CASSGFYQETQYF.